The 28 T cell receptor beta chains listed next were all sequenced from one sample in a study of cytomegalovirus exposure and HLA in healthy donors. This PCR relied on a set of 60 Vbeta primers and 13 Jbeta primers. Profiled with immunoSEQ multiplex PCR; TCRdb holds only in-frame clones, not every one. The data show 150,000 to 180,000 clones, around 81% seen once. Sample: PBMCs. Source of these receptors: a middle-aged woman in good health and CMV-seropositive.

The chain has TRBV6-5 and TRBJ2-1; 7 nucleotides align to TRBD1. The CDR3 contains 15 residues. Germline assignment: CDR1 MNHEY and CDR2 SVGAGI. The trim removed 6 bases at V and 5 bases at J, leaving 10 bases unmatched. For the CDR3, the DNA is TGTGCCAGCAGAAACAGGGGCGCCAGAGACAATGAGCAGTTCTTC. Amino acid sequence: CASRNRGARDNEQFF.

The V gene is TRBV4-1, the J gene TRBJ1-3; D may be TRBD1 (5 bases). V was shortened by 0 bases and J by 2 bases, with 8 bases between the two germline ends. Per germline, CDR1 MGHRA and CDR2 YSYEKL. This CDR3 has 15 amino acids. This CDR3 is CASSQDRGAGNTIYF. In DNA form, the CDR3 reads TGCGCCAGCAGCCAAGATAGGGGTGCTGGAAACACCATATATTTT.

This clone was detected only once. The chain employs TRBV28 and TRBJ1-1; no clear D gene. CDR1 is MDHEN and CDR2 is SYDVKM in the germline V gene. V lost 4 bases and J lost 4, with 13 bases in between. The CDR3 runs to 14 residues. The CDR3 DNA sequence: TGTGCCAGCAGTTCTCACCCTTCAGTCACTGAAGCTTTCTTT. Protein: CASSSHPSVTEAFF.

This chain links TRBV6-1 with TRBJ2-7, with D uncertain. Germline V gene lookup returns CDR1 MNHNS and CDR2 SASEGT. This CDR3 spans 14 amino acids. With 7 bases removed from V and 5 bases from J, the gap between germline ends came to 18 bases. Written as DNA, the CDR3 is TGTGCCAGCAACTCTGCAGGAAGGAACCACGAGCAGTACTTC. This sequence encodes CASNSAGRNHEQYF.

The V gene is TRBV5-1, the J gene TRBJ2-7, with 7 bases matching TRBD2. With 3 bases clipped from V and 0 bases from J, the junction kept 9 bases outside the gene matches. From germline, CDR1 is SGHRS and CDR2 YFSETQ. The CDR3 sequence is 16 residues long. The CDR3 protein is CASSSQGAGDSYEQYF. The CDR3 DNA reads as TGCGCCAGCAGCTCCCAGGGTGCGGGAGACTCCTACGAGCAGTACTTC.

The chain employs TRBV7-8 and TRBJ2-1; D is perhaps TRBD1 (5 bases). V lost 3 bases and J 7 bases, leaving 10 bases between the germline ends. CDR3 size: 13 residues. Germline loops: CDR1 SGHVS, CDR2 FQNEAQ. The chain's CDR3 is CASSFWGRNEQFF. The CDR3 nucleotides read TGTGCCAGCAGCTTCTGGGGCCGAAATGAGCAGTTCTTC. The full variable domain, completed using reference TRBV7-8 and TRBJ2-1, is GAGVSQSPRYKVAKRGQDVALRCDPISGHVSLFWYQQALGQGPEFLTYFQNEAQLDKSGLPSDRFFAERPEGSVSTLKIQRTQQEDSAVYLCASSFWGRNEQFFGPGTRLTVL.

This chain joins TRBV27 and TRBJ2-7, with D perhaps matching TRBD2 (5 bases). Trimming stripped 8 bases from V and 0 bases from J, with 11 bases between. The V gene's germline CDR1 is MNHEY and CDR2 SMNVEV (reference sequence). This CDR3 has 13 amino acids. The CDR3, as DNA: TGTGCCAGCGGCGGGCTAAACTCCTACGAGCAGTACTTC. Translated, it gives CASGGLNSYEQYF.

The V gene is TRBV4-1, the J gene TRBJ1-2, with TRBD1 as a possible D gene (5 bases). Trimming shortened V by 1 base and J by 3 bases, and 12 bases separated the two germline ends. This CDR3 comprises 15 residues. Germline CDR1 MGHRA, CDR2 YSYEKL. CDR3 sequence: CASSQARVADYGYTF. CDR3 bases: TGCGCCAGCAGCCAAGCCAGGGTTGCCGACTATGGCTACACCTTC.

The chain combines TRBV6-5 with TRBJ1-5, with D tentatively TRBD1 (5 bases). The ends were cut back, 7 bases at V and 5 bases at J, with 12 bases in the middle. The CDR3 covers 13 residues. CDR1 and CDR2 from the germline V gene are MNHEY and SVGAGI. Here the CDR3 reads CASKIAGDQPQHF. The CDR3 region has the DNA TGTGCCAGCAAGATAGCGGGGGATCAGCCCCAGCATTTT.

This rearrangement joins TRBV23-1 to TRBJ2-1; D perhaps matches TRBD2 (5 bases). TRBV23-1 is known as an ORF, though its function is uncertain. V was pared by 6 bases and J by 0 bases, with 12 bases between. The CDR3 totals 15 residues. CDR3 sequence reads: CASRPRGSSYNEQFF. The CDR3 DNA reads TGCGCCAGCAGGCCTCGGGGAAGCTCCTACAATGAGCAGTTCTTC.

The V call is TRBV5-1, the J call TRBJ2-7; 7 nucleotides align to TRBD1. The germline V gene encodes CDR1 SGHRS and CDR2 YFSETQ. Trimming removed 3 bases from V and 0 bases from J; junction bases left unmatched: 3. The CDR3 is made up of 14 amino acids. CDR3 loop: CASSWTGNSYEQYF. DNA of the CDR3: TGCGCCAGCAGCTGGACAGGCAACTCCTACGAGCAGTACTTC.

The genes are TRBV11-2 and TRBJ1-1; D is possibly TRBD1 (5 bases). CDR1 and CDR2 (germline): SGHAT, FQNNGV. Trimming left V 2 bases short and J 0 bases short, with 13 bases between. This CDR3 is 16 amino acids long. CDR3 coding DNA: TGTGCCAGCAGCTTATTGGATACAGGCCTGAACACTGAAGCTTTCTTT. Amino acid sequence: CASSLLDTGLNTEAFF.

The chain is built from TRBV7-6 and TRBJ2-1; tentatively, D is TRBD2 (5 bases). CDR1 is SGHVS and CDR2 is FNYEAQ in the germline V gene. The CDR3 totals 16 residues. Trimming stripped 1 base from V and 4 bases from J, with 14 bases between. This CDR3 is CASSLVIRGGYNEQFF. The CDR3 region has the DNA TGTGCCAGCAGCTTAGTTATACGCGGAGGATACAATGAGCAGTTCTTC. The full variable domain, rest sourced from reference TRBV7-6 and TRBJ2-1, is GAGVSQSPRYKVTKRGQDVALRCDPISGHVSLYWYRQALGQGPEFLTYFNYEAQQDKSGLPNDRFSAERPEGSISTLTIQRTEQRDSAMYRCASSLVIRGGYNEQFFGPGTRLTVL.

V is TRBV7-2 and J is TRBJ2-7, with 7 bases matching TRBD2. The germline V gene has CDR1 SGHTA and CDR2 FQGNSA. Trimming cost V 2 bases and J 6 bases; bases outside gene matches: 16. The CDR3 is made up of 17 amino acids. In DNA, the CDR3 is TGTGCCAGCAGCTTAAAGGCCGCGGGAGTGGGGCACAGCGAGCAGTACTTC. It yields the protein CASSLKAAGVGHSEQYF.

This clone was observed a few times. CDR3 DNA sequence: TGTGCCAGCAGTTTTAACAGGCCAAGCAATCAGCCCCAGCATTTT. As protein: CASSFNRPSNQPQHF. The chain couples TRBV27 to TRBJ1-5; D perhaps matches TRBD1 (5 bases). V was clipped by 3 bases and J by 1 base, with 10 bases between them. This CDR3 comprises 15 residues. Germline V gives CDR1 MNHEY, CDR2 SMNVEV (reference sequence).

The chain uses TRBV5-4 and TRBJ2-3, with 14 bases fitting TRBD2. V was clipped by 3 bases and J by 4 bases; unmatched bases: 4. The V gene's germline CDR1 is SGHNT and CDR2 YYREEE (reference sequence). This CDR3 contains 16 residues. The CDR3 reads CASSWGLAGVADTQYF. CDR3 sequence (DNA): TGTGCCAGCAGCTGGGGACTAGCGGGAGTGGCAGATACGCAGTATTTT.

J is TRBJ2-1 and V is TRBV7-9; D is possibly TRBD2 (6 bases). Germline V gene lookup returns CDR1 SEHNR and CDR2 FQNEAQ (reference sequence). The CDR3 runs to 12 residues. V gave up 0 bases and J gave up 9 bases, with 6 bases separating them. CDR3 in amino acids: CASSLARGEQFF. The CDR3 DNA reads TGTGCCAGCAGCTTAGCGCGGGGTGAGCAGTTCTTC.

This clone was observed a single time. The chain combines TRBV6-4 with TRBJ2-4; D is unresolved. Per germline, CDR1 MRHNA and CDR2 SNTAGT. Trimming pared 4 bases from V and 3 bases from J, leaving 10 bases between. The CDR3 spans 14 residues. CDR3 bases: TGTGCCAGCAGTGTAGAGTACGACAAAAACATTCAGTACTTC. Translating it yields CASSVEYDKNIQYF.

In this sample, this clone turned up a few times. This chain connects TRBV18 to TRBJ2-4, with D possibly being TRBD1 (6 bases). Trimming cost V 0 bases and J 2 bases, with 17 bases left between them. The CDR3 loop spans 18 amino acids. CDR1 is KGHSH and CDR2 is LQKENI in the germline V gene. DNA for the CDR3: TGTGCCAGCTCACCACCGGTCGGACAGTTAGGGTCCAAAAACATTCAGTACTTC. Translating gives CASSPPVGQLGSKNIQYF.

This chain uses TRBV4-1 with TRBJ2-5, with 9 positions matching TRBD2. CDR3 length: 19 residues. Per the germline V gene, CDR1 is MGHRA and CDR2 is YSYEKL. Losses at the gene ends were 0 bases for V and 5 bases for J; bases not matched to a gene: 16. The CDR3 loop reads CASSQDVVSGSSSGETQYF. Written as DNA, the CDR3 is TGCGCCAGCAGCCAAGATGTTGTTAGCGGGAGCTCCAGCGGGGAGACCCAGTACTTC.

The V call is TRBV27, the J call TRBJ1-1, with unresolved D. Trimming removed 6 bases from V and 0 bases from J, with 14 bases in between. CDR3 length: 15 amino acids. CDR1 and CDR2 (germline): MNHEY, SMNVEV (reference sequence). This CDR3 reads CASSTGVRLNTEAFF. For the CDR3, the DNA is TGTGCCAGCAGCACCGGGGTCAGACTGAACACTGAAGCTTTCTTT.

The chain carries TRBV19 and TRBJ1-1; D is unresolved. This CDR3 spans 14 amino acids. From germline, CDR1 is LNHDA and CDR2 SQIVND (reference sequence). V was shortened by 5 bases and J by 1 base, with 11 bases between the two germline ends. CDR3 sequence: CASSFSTGNTEAFF. The CDR3 coding sequence is TGTGCCAGTAGTTTTTCGACGGGGAACACTGAAGCTTTCTTT.

This clone turned up a few times. This chain joins TRBV5-6 and TRBJ1-1, with a tentative D call TRBD1 (5 bases). The CDR3 is made up of 15 amino acids. CDR1 is SGHDT and CDR2 is YYEEEE in the germline V gene. V shed 1 base and J shed 5 bases, with 15 bases lying between them. The CDR3 DNA is TGTGCCAGCAGCTTGTCAGGTTTCGGGGGAACTGAAGCTTTCTTT. Amino acids: CASSLSGFGGTEAFF.

The chain is built from TRBV11-3 and TRBJ2-2; D possibly corresponds to TRBD2 (6 bases). The CDR3 extends over 17 amino acids. Per the germline V gene, CDR1 is SGHNT and CDR2 is YENEEA. The ends were cut back, 1 base at V and 0 bases at J, with 12 bases in the middle. The CDR3 coding sequence is TGTGCCAGCAGCTTAGCCCTCGGGGGTACGAACACCGGGGAGCTGTTTTTT. This encodes CASSLALGGTNTGELFF.

V and J are TRBV12-5 and TRBJ2-1; D is unresolved. The CDR3 extends over 14 amino acids. V lost 7 bases, J lost 4 bases, and 14 bases lay in between. Germline V gene data show CDR1 as LGHNT and CDR2 as FRNRAP. The CDR3 bases are TGTGCTAGTGTCCGCTCGGCAGGTTACAATGAGCAGTTCTTC. The encoded protein is CASVRSAGYNEQFF.

This clone was counted only a few times. This rearrangement joins TRBV15 to TRBJ1-2; weak D call: TRBD1 (5 bases). Trimming removed 0 bases at V and 5 bases at J, with 10 bases between. CDR1 is LNHNV and CDR2 is YYDKDF in the germline V gene (reference sequence). The CDR3 consists of 14 residues. The CDR3 is CATSRDVGRYGYTF. As DNA, the CDR3 is TGTGCCACCAGCAGAGATGTGGGGCGTTATGGCTACACCTTC.

The chain is built from TRBV19 and TRBJ2-1, with 12 bases fitting TRBD2. With 8 bases clipped from V and 10 bases from J, the junction kept 6 bases outside the gene matches. The length of the CDR3 is 13 residues. CDR1 and CDR2 from the germline V gene are LNHDA and SQIVND (reference sequence). The chain's CDR3 is CASSTSGSYEQFF. In nucleotides, the CDR3 is TGTGCCAGTTCGACTAGCGGGAGCTACGAGCAGTTCTTC. The variable domain in full, with the rest retrieved from reference TRBV19 and TRBJ2-1, is DGGITQSPKYLFRKEGQNVTLSCEQNLNHDAMYWYRQDPGQGLRLIYYSQIVNDFQKGDIAEGYSVSREKKESFPLTVTSAQKNPTAFYLCASSTSGSYEQFFGPGTRLTVL.

This clone has only one observation. CDR3 protein: CASTPNSFAYEQYF. The CDR3 nucleotides read TGTGCCAGCACCCCAAACTCATTCGCCTACGAGCAGTACTTC. The chain combines TRBV6-5 with TRBJ2-7; D ambiguous. Looked up from germline, CDR1 is MNHEY and CDR2 is SVGAGI. V dropped 7 bases and J dropped 2 bases, with 15 bases sitting between them. The CDR3 runs to 14 residues.